This passage covers 32 T cell receptor beta chains from one sample sequenced in a study of shared clonotypes between healthy human individuals. TCRdb's table, derived via immunoSEQ multiplex PCR, lists solely in-frame clones and lacks some. The table lists 2 million to 3 million clones, over 85% of them singletons. The specimen was naive CD4+ T cells from PBMCs. Documented subset: CD45RA+ positively selected. These receptors were collected from a man between 18 and 35 years old in good health. Some clones in this sample may be carry-over from other donors' samples.

J is TRBJ2-2 and V is TRBV7-3, with TRBD2 identical over 7 bases. Germline V lookup: CDR1 SGHTA, CDR2 FQGTGA. The junction had 3 bases not matched to a gene; V was cut back by 5 bases and J by 0 bases. The CDR3 length is 15 residues. The CDR3: CASSAGLPNTGELFF. As DNA, the CDR3 is TGTGCCAGCAGCGCGGGACTACCGAACACCGGGGAGCTGTTTTTT.

The V and J genes are TRBV5-1 and TRBJ2-1; a possible D gene is TRBD1 (5 bases). Trimming took off 0 bases at V and 6 bases at J, with 7 bases between the two ends. This CDR3 contains 13 residues. Looked up from germline, CDR1 is SGHRS and CDR2 is YFSETQ. DNA of the CDR3: TGCGCCAGCAGCTTGGGCAGGGTCAATGAGCAGTTCTTC. As protein: CASSLGRVNEQFF. Complete variable domain (other parts from reference TRBV5-1 and TRBJ2-1): KAGVTQTPRYLIKTRGQQVTLSCSPISGHRSVSWYQQTPGQGLQFLFEYFSETQRNKGNFPGRFSGRQFSNSRSEMNVSTLELGDSALYLCASSLGRVNEQFFGPGTRLTVL.

The rearrangement links TRBV4-2 to TRBJ2-2; 11 nucleotides match TRBD2. Trimming cost V 4 bases and J 1 base; bases outside gene matches: 2. Germline CDR1 LGHNA, CDR2 YNFKEQ. This CDR3 is built from 16 residues. This CDR3 reads CASSRGLAGNTGELFF. In DNA, the CDR3 is TGTGCCAGCAGCCGCGGACTAGCGGGGAACACCGGGGAGCTGTTTTTT.

The rearrangement links TRBV25-1 to TRBJ1-5; D may be TRBD1 (5 bases). This CDR3 is built from 15 residues. Germline CDR1 reads MGHDK; CDR2 reads SYGVNS. V dropped 3 bases and J dropped 2 bases, with 11 bases sitting between them. CDR3 loop: CASSEGTWGNQPQHF. In DNA, the CDR3 is TGTGCCAGCAGTGAGGGGACTTGGGGCAATCAGCCCCAGCATTTT. The full variable domain, its missing parts supplied by reference TRBV25-1 and TRBJ1-5, is EADIYQTPRYLVIGTGKKITLECSQTMGHDKMYWYQQDPGMELHLIHYSYGVNSTEKGDLSSESTVSRIRTEHFPLTLESARPSHTSQYLCASSEGTWGNQPQHFGDGTRLSIL.

Notes on this clone: Distinct nucleotide sequences in the sample also encode this CDR3. The chain has TRBV5-1 and TRBJ1-2; possible D gene TRBD1, 5 bases. The germline CDR1 and CDR2 sequences are SGHRS and YFSETQ. The CDR3 is 14 amino acids. Between the trimmed V and J ends, which lost 1 base and 5 bases, there was a span of 12 bases. CDR3 in amino acids: CASSLSTGNYGYTF. CDR3 nucleotide sequence: TGCGCCAGCAGCTTGAGTACAGGCAATTATGGCTACACCTTC.

V gene TRBV7-2 combines with J gene TRBJ1-1, with D possibly being TRBD1 (6 bases). The CDR3 length is 13 residues. Trimming removed 5 bases from V and 5 bases from J, with 12 bases in between. CDR1 is SGHTA, CDR2 FQGNSA, per germline. The CDR3 is CASSVDTGTEAFF. CDR3 DNA: TGTGCCAGCAGCGTAGACACAGGGACTGAAGCTTTCTTT.

The V call is TRBV5-1, the J call TRBJ1-2; 7 positions agree with TRBD1. The CDR3 consists of 18 residues. With 4 bases clipped from V and 0 bases from J, the junction kept 15 bases outside the gene matches. Germline CDR1 is SGHRS and CDR2 is YFSETQ. The CDR3 sequence: CASSPDDRELIANYGYTF. The DNA for the CDR3 is TGCGCCAGCAGCCCGGATGACAGGGAACTTATAGCTAACTATGGCTACACCTTC. Supplemented by reference TRBV5-1 and TRBJ1-2, the full variable domain reads KAGVTQTPRYLIKTRGQQVTLSCSPISGHRSVSWYQQTPGQGLQFLFEYFSETQRNKGNFPGRFSGRQFSNSRSEMNVSTLELGDSALYLCASSPDDRELIANYGYTFGSGTRLTVV.

The chain is built from TRBV7-7 and TRBJ2-7, with TRBD2 identical over 9 bases. V lost 2 bases and J lost 6; bases outside the gene matches: 2. Looked up from germline, CDR1 is SSHAT and CDR2 is FNYEAQ (reference sequence). CDR3 length: 13 amino acids. CDR3 amino acids: CASSLSLAGEQYF. CDR3 nucleotide sequence: TGTGCCAGCAGCTTATCACTAGCGGGCGAGCAGTACTTC. Complete variable domain (other parts from reference TRBV7-7 and TRBJ2-7): GAGVSQSPRYKVTKRGQDVTLRCDPISSHATLYWYQQALGQGPEFLTYFNYEAQPDKSGLPSDRFSAERPEGSISTLTIQRTEQRDSAMYRCASSLSLAGEQYFGPGTRLTVT.

The gene calls are TRBV28 and TRBJ2-1; D is ambiguous. Looked up from germline, CDR1 is MDHEN and CDR2 is SYDVKM. The CDR3 totals 13 residues. Trimming shortened V by 8 bases and J by 6 bases, and 14 bases separated the two germline ends. The CDR3 loop reads CASLHSRPNEQFF. The CDR3 DNA is TGTGCCAGCCTCCACAGTAGGCCCAATGAGCAGTTCTTC.

CDR3: CSVGGQRSNTGELFF. The CDR3 coding sequence is TGCAGCGTCGGTGGACAGCGATCGAACACCGGGGAGCTGTTTTTT. The chain joins TRBV29-1 to TRBJ2-2, with D possibly matching TRBD1 (6 bases). V lost 6 bases and J 0 bases, leaving 14 bases between the germline ends. CDR1 SQVTM and CDR2 ANQGSEA come from the germline V gene. This CDR3 comprises 15 residues.

CDR3 coding DNA: TGTGCCAGCAGCGCCCTCGGCGGGGAGCTGTTTTTT. Translating gives CASSALGGELFF. The chain joins TRBV9 to TRBJ2-2, with no clear D. With 3 bases removed from V and 7 bases from J, the gap between germline ends came to 7 bases. Germline CDR1 reads SGDLS; CDR2 reads YYNGEE. CDR3 length: 12 residues.

J is TRBJ2-1 and V is TRBV7-9, with 10 positions matching TRBD2. The trim removed 1 base at V and 6 bases at J, leaving 6 bases unmatched. The germline V gene has CDR1 SEHNR and CDR2 FQNEAQ (reference sequence). The CDR3 spans 16 residues. CDR3 in DNA: TGTGCCAGCAGCTTAGAACAACTAGCGGGGAGCAATGAGCAGTTCTTC. As protein: CASSLEQLAGSNEQFF.

This clone has a handful of counts. The sample carries other DNA sequences with the same CDR3. The chain combines TRBV19 with TRBJ1-1; a possible D gene is TRBD1 (5 bases). This CDR3 comprises 12 residues. Germline CDR1 LNHDA, CDR2 SQIVND (reference sequence). V lost 3 bases and J 5 bases, leaving 7 bases between the germline ends. The chain's CDR3 is CASSIPGTEAFF. The CDR3 bases are TGTGCCAGTAGTATCCCAGGGACTGAAGCTTTCTTT.

The chain uses TRBV7-2 and TRBJ2-1, with 8 positions matching TRBD2. The junction had 2 bases not matched to a gene; V was cut back by 5 bases and J by 2 bases. The CDR3 length is 14 residues. Germline V CDR1 and CDR2: SGHTA, FQGNSA. For the CDR3, the DNA is TGTGCCAGCAGCCGGGGGGGGCCCTACAATGAGCAGTTCTTC. Its translation is CASSRGGPYNEQFF.

The chain has TRBV7-2 and TRBJ2-1; 11 nucleotides agree with TRBD2. The CDR3 totals 13 residues. J gave up 10 bases and V 5 bases, and 4 bases lay outside the gene matches. The V gene's germline CDR1 is SGHTA and CDR2 FQGNSA. In DNA, the CDR3 is TGTGCCAGCAGCCCCCGACTAGCGGGAGAGCAGTTCTTC. Translating gives CASSPRLAGEQFF.

As for this clone: This same CDR3 is encoded by further DNA sequences in the sample. This rearrangement joins TRBV5-1 to TRBJ1-3; D is unclear. There are 15 residues in the CDR3. V was cut by 4 bases and J by 0 bases, with 11 bases left in between. Germline CDR1 and CDR2: SGHRS and YFSETQ. CDR3 residues: CASSPDGSSGNTIYF. The CDR3, as DNA: TGCGCCAGCAGCCCCGACGGCAGCTCTGGAAACACCATATATTTT.

This clone has a single count. This chain connects TRBV6-1 to TRBJ2-7; D may be TRBD1 (6 bases). Germline-derived CDR1 and CDR2 are MNHNS and SASEGT. V was trimmed by 6 bases and J by 3 bases, leaving 9 bases between them. The CDR3 is 12 amino acids. CDR3: CASSTGSYEQYF. CDR3 sequence (DNA): TGTGCCAGCAGCACAGGGAGCTACGAGCAGTACTTC.

Concerning this clone itself: This same CDR3 is encoded by further DNA sequences in the sample. J is TRBJ2-7 and V is TRBV29-1; no firm D call. The CDR3 loop spans 12 amino acids. Germline V gene lookup returns CDR1 SQVTM and CDR2 ANQGSEA. V was clipped by 3 bases and J by 1 base, with 7 bases between them. The CDR3 loop reads CSVEGQSYEQYF. The CDR3 bases are TGCAGCGTTGAGGGTCAGTCCTACGAGCAGTACTTC.

The chain joins TRBV5-1 to TRBJ2-3; 12 bases agree with TRBD2. There are 18 residues in the CDR3. Germline CDR1 reads SGHRS; CDR2 reads YFSETQ. The junction had 5 bases not matched to a gene; V was cut back by 0 bases and J by 0 bases. CDR3 protein: CASSLGTSGIRSTDTQYF. The CDR3 nucleotides are TGCGCCAGCAGCTTGGGGACTAGCGGGATACGGAGCACAGATACGCAGTATTTT.

The chain couples TRBV5-1 to TRBJ2-1; 7 bases fit TRBD1. Trimming at V came to 9 bases and at J to 0 bases, leaving 6 bases not matched to a gene. From germline, CDR1 is SGHRS and CDR2 YFSETQ. There are 14 residues in the CDR3. The CDR3 nucleotides are TGCGCCACCGGGACAGATCTCTCCTACAATGAGCAGTTCTTC. This codes for CATGTDLSYNEQFF.

This chain links TRBV7-2 with TRBJ2-7, with D tentatively TRBD2 (6 bases). The CDR3 consists of 15 residues. Germline lookup yields CDR1 SGHTA and CDR2 FQGNSA. V lost 2 bases to trimming and J lost 2 bases, with 13 bases between them. As DNA, the CDR3 is TGTGCCAGCAGCTTATACATGCGGGACCCCTACGAGCAGTACTTC. Translating it yields CASSLYMRDPYEQYF.

This clone was recorded a few times. This sequence joins TRBV2 and TRBJ1-5, with D perhaps matching TRBD1 (5 bases). The germline V gene has CDR1 SNHLY and CDR2 FYNNEI. CDR3 length: 15 amino acids. V lost 6 bases and J 0 bases, leaving 12 bases between the germline ends. CDR3 in DNA: TGTGCCAGCAGGGCCGGGACCGATAGCAATCAGCCCCAGCATTTT. It is translated as CASRAGTDSNQPQHF.

A few counts support this clone. The chain uses TRBV19 and TRBJ1-5; D may be TRBD1 (6 bases). There are 13 residues in the CDR3. Germline V gene data show CDR1 as LNHDA and CDR2 as SQIVND (reference sequence). Trimming left V 7 bases short and J 4 bases short, with 11 bases between. The CDR3 reads CASTPQGNQPQHF. The CDR3 nucleotides are TGTGCCAGTACCCCGCAGGGGAATCAGCCCCAGCATTTT.

This chain uses TRBV2 with TRBJ1-1, with 9 positions matching TRBD1. There are 14 residues in the CDR3. The V and J ends lost 6 bases and 1 base, in that order; junction bases with no gene match: 3. Germline CDR1 reads SNHLY; CDR2 reads FYNNEI. In DNA, the CDR3 is TGTGCCAGCAGGGACAGGGGAGCGAACACTGAAGCTTTCTTT. It yields the protein CASRDRGANTEAFF.

The CDR3 sequence: CASSSPSGLAGTGELFF. CDR3 DNA sequence: TGTGCCAGCAGCTCTCCCTCGGGACTAGCGGGAACCGGGGAGCTGTTTTTT. The rearrangement uses TRBV27 and TRBJ2-2; TRBD2 matches 13 bases. The germline CDR1 and CDR2 sequences are MNHEY and SMNVEV (reference sequence). V gave up 6 bases and J gave up 5 bases; unmatched junction bases: 9. The CDR3 extends over 17 amino acids.

The chain recombines TRBV2 with TRBJ2-3, with no clear D. This CDR3 spans 13 amino acids. Between the trimmed V and J ends, which lost 4 bases and 2 bases, there was a span of 7 bases. The germline V gene has CDR1 SNHLY and CDR2 FYNNEI. The CDR3 region is CASSGQTTDTQYF. In DNA, the CDR3 is TGTGCCAGCAGTGGGCAGACCACAGATACGCAGTATTTT. Full variable domain (rest looked up from reference TRBV2 and TRBJ2-3): EPEVTQTPSHQVTQMGQEVILRCVPISNHLYFYWYRQILGQKVEFLVSFYNNEISEKSEIFDDQFSVERPDGSNFTLKIRSTKLEDSAMYFCASSGQTTDTQYFGPGTRLTVL.

A few counts support this clone. Other DNA sequences in this sample translate to the same CDR3. The CDR3 sequence: CASSLISGANVLTF. The CDR3 region has the DNA TGCGCCAGCAGCTTGATCTCTGGGGCCAACGTCCTGACTTTC. The J gene is TRBJ2-6, the V gene TRBV5-1; D not certain. Trimming took 1 base from V and 0 from J, leaving 2 bases between them. Germline-derived CDR1 and CDR2 are SGHRS and YFSETQ. This CDR3 has 14 amino acids.

The rearrangement uses TRBV2 and TRBJ1-1, with D perhaps matching TRBD1 (5 bases). Trimming cost V 6 bases and J 2 bases, with 16 bases left between them. The CDR3 length is 15 residues. Per the germline V gene, CDR1 is SNHLY and CDR2 is FYNNEI. The CDR3 is CASSPRRTTNTEAFF. CDR3 nucleotides: TGTGCCAGCAGCCCGAGACGGACAACAAACACTGAAGCTTTCTTT. Full variable domain (missing parts from reference TRBV2 and TRBJ1-1): EPEVTQTPSHQVTQMGQEVILRCVPISNHLYFYWYRQILGQKVEFLVSFYNNEISEKSEIFDDQFSVERPDGSNFTLKIRSTKLEDSAMYFCASSPRRTTNTEAFFGQGTRLTVV.

The rearrangement uses TRBV6-1 and TRBJ1-2, with 11 bases matching TRBD1. This CDR3 has 15 amino acids. Germline V CDR1 and CDR2: MNHNS, SASEGT. Losses at the gene ends were 5 bases for V and 1 base for J; bases not matched to a gene: 3. This chain's CDR3 is CASSRDRGFNYGYTF. CDR3 DNA sequence: TGTGCCAGCAGTCGGGACAGGGGGTTTAACTATGGCTACACCTTC.

The rearrangement joins TRBV7-3 to TRBJ2-2; D is unclear. Germline V CDR1 and CDR2: SGHTA, FQGTGA. Between the trimmed V and J ends, which lost 4 bases and 5 bases, there was a span of 8 bases. The CDR3 length is 13 residues. DNA of the CDR3: TGTGCCAGCAGCTCGTTCTCGACCGGGGAGCTGTTTTTT. It encodes CASSSFSTGELFF.

Only one count was recorded for this clone. The chain combines TRBV28 with TRBJ1-5; no clear D. Germline CDR1 and CDR2: MDHEN and SYDVKM. V was pared by 3 bases and J by 5 bases, with 14 bases between. CDR3 length: 15 amino acids. CDR3 amino acids: CASSFRGKGDQPQHF. The DNA of the CDR3 is TGTGCCAGCAGTTTCAGAGGAAAGGGCGATCAGCCCCAGCATTTT.

The chain uses TRBV5-4 and TRBJ2-5; no definite D call. Trimming took off 2 bases at V and 7 bases at J, with 12 bases between the two ends. The CDR3 is 13 residues long. Germline V gene lookup returns CDR1 SGHNT and CDR2 YYREEE (reference sequence). This chain's CDR3 is CASSFGPGTTQYF. CDR3 sequence (DNA): TGTGCCAGCAGCTTCGGTCCCGGAACGACCCAGTACTTC.